This paragraph reports one T cell receptor (beta chain). Both subsets, CD45RA+ naive and CD45RA-negative memory, were split from the CD4+ cells. Some clones are missing from TCRdb's copy, which holds only in-frame ones; the method was immunoSEQ multiplex PCR. The table lists about 2.4 million clones, approximately 93% of them singletons. This specimen belongs to a study of shared clonotypes between healthy human individuals. There are 14 residues in the CDR3. Trimming pared 3 bases from V and 4 bases from J, leaving 11 bases between. The germline CDR1 and CDR2 sequences are SGDLS and YYNGEE. The sequencing sample was made of naive CD4+ T cells from PBMCs. Subset of the sample: CD45RA+ positively selected. This sequence joins TRBV9 and TRBJ1-3, with D uncertain. This TCR was sampled from a man aged 18 to 29 in good health. Some clones in this sample may be carry-over from other donors' samples. CDR3 in amino acids: CASSDTTSGNTIYF. DNA for the CDR3: TGTGCCAGCAGCGACACGACTTCGGGAAACACCATATATTTT.